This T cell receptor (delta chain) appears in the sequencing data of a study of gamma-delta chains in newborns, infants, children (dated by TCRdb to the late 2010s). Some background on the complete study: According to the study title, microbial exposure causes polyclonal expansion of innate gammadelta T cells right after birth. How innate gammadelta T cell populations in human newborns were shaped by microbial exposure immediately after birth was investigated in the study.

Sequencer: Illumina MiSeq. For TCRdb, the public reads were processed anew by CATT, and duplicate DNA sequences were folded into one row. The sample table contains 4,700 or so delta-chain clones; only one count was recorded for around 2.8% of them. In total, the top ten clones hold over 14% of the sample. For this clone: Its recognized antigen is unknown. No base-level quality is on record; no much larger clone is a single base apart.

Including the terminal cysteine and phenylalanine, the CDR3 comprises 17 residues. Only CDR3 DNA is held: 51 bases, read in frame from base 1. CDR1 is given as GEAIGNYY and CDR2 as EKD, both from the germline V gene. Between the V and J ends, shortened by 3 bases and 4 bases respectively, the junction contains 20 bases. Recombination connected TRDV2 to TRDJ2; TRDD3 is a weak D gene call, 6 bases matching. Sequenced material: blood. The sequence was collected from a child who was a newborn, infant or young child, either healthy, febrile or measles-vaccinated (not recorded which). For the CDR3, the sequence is CACDPVGGDGRTAQLFF. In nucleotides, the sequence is TGTGCCTGTGACCCGGTTGGGGGGGACGGCCGGACAGCACAACTCTTCTTT.